This T cell receptor beta chain was identified in a study of blood T cells in healthy people across ages (dated by TCRdb to about 2015). Background for the entire study: In model experiments, template switching captured about one uniquely barcoded TCR beta cDNA molecule for every two T cells. Age-related changes in TCR beta repertoire diversity were measured in the study by deep sequencing normalized with unique cDNA molecular identifiers. Using the same blood draw, the study looked at two additional independent replicas of 1 million unique cDNA reads for two donors, one aged 18 to 29 and the other aged 80 or older. To avoid experimental bias, donors of different ages were distributed randomly across sequencing lanes. The donors were divided into four age groups: young (average around 16 years), middle-aged (about 40), aged (approximately 62) and long-lived (roughly 88). Broad study findings and their caveats: As age increased, observed TCR beta diversity per million T cells dropped in a roughly linear way, and a significant reduction was already evident by age about 40. Compared with the aged group, more naive CD4+ T cells, fewer expanded clones and increased TCR diversity were shown by the long-lived group, suggesting age selection. Observed TCR beta diversity correlated strongly with the percentage of naive T cells measured by flow cytometry. Estimates of total diversity based on one million sequenced T cells were regarded as lower bounds and as underestimates. Bulk unsorted PBMC profiling prevented conclusive comparison of naive and antigen-experienced compartments. Donor CMV infection status was unknown, potentially confounding age-related changes in expanded clonotypes.

The donors were roughly 39 Caucasian individuals from Russia, aged roughly 6 to 100 years, who were systemically healthy. Each donor gave ten milliliters of peripheral blood, drawn into EDTA-treated Vacutainer tubes. Ficoll-Paque density-gradient centrifugation was used to isolate PBMCs, with at least 6 million obtained per sample. Trizol reagent was used to extract total RNA from PBMCs, with at least 6 micrograms per sample. For every donor, flow cytometry on a PBMC aliquot measured the percentage of naive CD45RAhigh/CD27high T cells. The library was generated by 5' RACE. The data were produced on an Illumina HiSeq 2500. A second PCR of about 7 to 12 cycles was performed with a sample-barcoded 5' primer and a J-beta primer mix. A unique molecular identifier was introduced onto each TCR beta cDNA molecule by a template-switch 5' adaptor carrying 12 random nucleotides. Each sample yielded at least 2.5 million CDR3-containing paired-end reads. First-strand cDNA synthesis was performed from all RNA using the Mint cDNA synthesis kit, with priming by a TRBC-specific oligonucleotide. Following uracil-DNA glycosylase treatment, a first 18-cycle PCR with universal primers M1SS and BC2_uni_R was performed on all cDNA. On the authors' methods: Each sample was normalized by randomly selecting 1 million high-quality reads, each carrying a distinct molecular identifier. Reads sharing molecular identifiers were discarded rather than binned into consensus sequences. MiTCR, run with a Q25 quality threshold and the strictest error-elimination algorithm, handled CDR3 identification, clonotype clustering and error correction. Lower-bound total TCR beta diversity was estimated with a nonparametric unseen species model using Euler transformation. TCRdb took the public reads, trimmed them with fastp at Q25, ran MiXCR for clone calling and kept in-frame beta chains. Each CDR3 protein appears once, grouped with its most common genes and DNA. The V and J calls, along with clone size, are taken from TCRdb and not from the paper's own processing. The sample has more than 650,000 distinct CDR3 sequences on record, approximately 55% of them singletons. 41% of the sample lies in the top ten.

CDR1 MGHDK and CDR2 SYGVNS were looked up in the germline V gene. There are 11 amino acids in the CDR3, from cysteine to phenylalanine inclusive. Only CDR3 DNA remains: 33 bases, in frame from the first base. Between the V and J ends, shortened by 3 bases and 10 bases respectively, the junction contains 7 bases. This clonotype was observed a single time. The target of this receptor is not known. No qualities accompany the bases; no much larger clone lies one base away. Single-read evidence is weak. The sequenced material came from blood. This chain joins TRBV25-1 to TRBJ1-5; the D gene is not confidently resolved. This sequence was found in a man older than 75 in good health. The CDR3 protein sequence reads: CASSEGGPQHF. The nucleotide sequence reads TGTGCCAGCAGTGAGGGAGGACCCCAGCATTTT.